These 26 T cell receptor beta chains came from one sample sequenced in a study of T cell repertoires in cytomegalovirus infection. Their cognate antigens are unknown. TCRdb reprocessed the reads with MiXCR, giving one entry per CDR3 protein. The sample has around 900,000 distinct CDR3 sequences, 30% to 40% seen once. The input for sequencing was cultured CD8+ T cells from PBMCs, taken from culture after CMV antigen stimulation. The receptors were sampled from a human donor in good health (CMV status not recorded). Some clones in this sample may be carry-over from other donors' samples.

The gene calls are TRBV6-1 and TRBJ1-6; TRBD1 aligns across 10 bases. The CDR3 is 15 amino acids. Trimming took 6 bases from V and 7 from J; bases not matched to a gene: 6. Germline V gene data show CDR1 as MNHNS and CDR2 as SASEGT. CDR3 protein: CASSADRGPNSPLHF. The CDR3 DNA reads TGTGCCAGCAGCGCCGACAGGGGGCCAAATTCACCCCTCCACTTT.

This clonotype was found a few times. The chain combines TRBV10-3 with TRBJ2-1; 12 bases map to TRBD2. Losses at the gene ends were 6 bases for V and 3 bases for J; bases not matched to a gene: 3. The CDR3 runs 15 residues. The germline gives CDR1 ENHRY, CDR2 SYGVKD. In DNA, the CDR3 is TGTGCCATCAGGGTGACTAGCGGGGGCTACAATGAGCAGTTCTTC. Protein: CAIRVTSGGYNEQFF.

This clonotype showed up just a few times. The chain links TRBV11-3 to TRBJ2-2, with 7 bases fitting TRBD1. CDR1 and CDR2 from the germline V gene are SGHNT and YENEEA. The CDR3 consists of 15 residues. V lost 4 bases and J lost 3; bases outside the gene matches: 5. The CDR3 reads CASSSGQDYTGELFF. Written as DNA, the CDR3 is TGTGCCAGCAGCTCTGGACAGGACTACACCGGGGAGCTGTTTTTT.

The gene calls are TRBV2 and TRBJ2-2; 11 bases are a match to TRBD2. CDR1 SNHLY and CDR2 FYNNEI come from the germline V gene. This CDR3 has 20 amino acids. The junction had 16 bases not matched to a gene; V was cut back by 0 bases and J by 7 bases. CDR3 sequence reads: CASSEALRVAGGRLVGELFF. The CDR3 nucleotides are TGTGCCAGCAGTGAAGCGCTTAGGGTAGCGGGGGGGCGTCTTGTCGGGGAGCTGTTTTTT.

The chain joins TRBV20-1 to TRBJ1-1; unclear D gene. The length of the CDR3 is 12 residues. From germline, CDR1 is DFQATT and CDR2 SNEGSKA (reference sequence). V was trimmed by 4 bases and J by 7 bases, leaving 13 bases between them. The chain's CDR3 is CSATVLGDEAFF. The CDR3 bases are TGCAGTGCTACGGTCCTGGGAGATGAAGCTTTCTTT.

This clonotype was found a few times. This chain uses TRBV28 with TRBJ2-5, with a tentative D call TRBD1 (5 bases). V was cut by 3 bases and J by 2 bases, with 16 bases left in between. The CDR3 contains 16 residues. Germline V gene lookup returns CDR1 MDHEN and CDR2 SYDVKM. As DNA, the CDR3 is TGTGCCAGCAGTTTGTGGACGCAGGGTGAACAAGAGACCCAGTACTTC. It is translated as CASSLWTQGEQETQYF. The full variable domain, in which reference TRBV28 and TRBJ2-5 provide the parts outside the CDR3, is DVKVTQSSRYLVKRTGEKVFLECVQDMDHENMFWYRQDPGLGLRLIYFSYDVKMKEKGDIPEGYSVSREKKERFSLILESASTNQTSMYLCASSLWTQGEQETQYFGPGTRLLVL.

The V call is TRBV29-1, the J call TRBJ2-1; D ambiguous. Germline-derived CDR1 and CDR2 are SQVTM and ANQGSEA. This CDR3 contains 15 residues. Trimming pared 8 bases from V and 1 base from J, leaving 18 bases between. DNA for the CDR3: TGCAGCCCCGGCAAAAGTGGAGATTCCTACAATGAGCAGTTCTTC. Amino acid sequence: CSPGKSGDSYNEQFF.

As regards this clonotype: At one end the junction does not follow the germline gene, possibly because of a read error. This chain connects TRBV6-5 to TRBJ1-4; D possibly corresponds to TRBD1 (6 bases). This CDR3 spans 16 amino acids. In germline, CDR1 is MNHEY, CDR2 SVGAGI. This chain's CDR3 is CVSSYSIGGRTEKLFF. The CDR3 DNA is TGTGTCAGCAGTTACTCGATAGGGGGACGAACTGAAAAACTGTTTTTT.

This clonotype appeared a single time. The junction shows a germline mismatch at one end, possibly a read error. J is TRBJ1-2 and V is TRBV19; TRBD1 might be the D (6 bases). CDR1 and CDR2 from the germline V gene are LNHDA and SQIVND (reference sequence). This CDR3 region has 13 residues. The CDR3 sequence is CAGRQVGSYGYTF. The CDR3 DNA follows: TGTGCCGGTAGACAGGTTGGTTCCTATGGCTACACCTTC.

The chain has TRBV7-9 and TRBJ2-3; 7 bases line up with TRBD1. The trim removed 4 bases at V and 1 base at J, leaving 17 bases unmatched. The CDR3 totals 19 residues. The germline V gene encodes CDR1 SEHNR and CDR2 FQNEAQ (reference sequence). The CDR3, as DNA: TGTGCCAGCAGCTCCCGGGATCCGGACAGGTGGTTAGGCACAGATACGCAGTATTTT. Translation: CASSSRDPDRWLGTDTQYF.

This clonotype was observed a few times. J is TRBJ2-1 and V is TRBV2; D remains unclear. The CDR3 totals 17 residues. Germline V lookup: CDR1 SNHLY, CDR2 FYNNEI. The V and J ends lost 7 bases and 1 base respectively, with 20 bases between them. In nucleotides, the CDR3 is TGTGCCAGCAAGAGGTCTTCCCGAGCGCCTTCCTACAATGAGCAGTTCTTC. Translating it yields CASKRSSRAPSYNEQFF.

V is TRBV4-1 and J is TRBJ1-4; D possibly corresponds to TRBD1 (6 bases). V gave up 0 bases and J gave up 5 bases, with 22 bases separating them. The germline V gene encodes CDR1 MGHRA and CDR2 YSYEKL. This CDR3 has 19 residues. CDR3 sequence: CASSQDTRDTLGRNEKLFF. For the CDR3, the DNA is TGCGCCAGCAGCCAAGATACCCGGGACACCCTAGGGAGGAATGAAAAACTGTTTTTT.

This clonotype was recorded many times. The CDR3 nucleotides read TGTGCCAGCAGTTTGGCGATTAGCGGGGGGTGGGACAATGAGCAGTTCTTC. Translated: CASSLAISGGWDNEQFF. The chain joins TRBV12-3 or TRBV12-4 to TRBJ2-1, with TRBD2 matching 10 bases. CDR3 length: 17 amino acids. The junction had 10 bases not matched to a gene; V was cut back by 3 bases and J by 5 bases.

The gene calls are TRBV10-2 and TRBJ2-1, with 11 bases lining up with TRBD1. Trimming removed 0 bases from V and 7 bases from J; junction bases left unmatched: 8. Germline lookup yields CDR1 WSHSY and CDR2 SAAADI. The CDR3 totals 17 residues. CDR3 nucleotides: TGCGCCAGCAGTGAGTCCTTCGGACAGGGGGCAGGGAATGAGCAGTTCTTC. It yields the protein CASSESFGQGAGNEQFF.

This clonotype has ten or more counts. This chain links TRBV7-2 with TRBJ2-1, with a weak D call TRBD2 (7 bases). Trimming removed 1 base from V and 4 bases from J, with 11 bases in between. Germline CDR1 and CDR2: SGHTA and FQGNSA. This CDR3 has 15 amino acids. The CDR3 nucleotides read TGTGCCAGCAGCTTAGTGCGGGGGCGTTACAATGAGCAGTTCTTC. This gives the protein CASSLVRGRYNEQFF. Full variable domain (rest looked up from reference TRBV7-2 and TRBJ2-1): GAGVSQSPSNKVTEKGKDVELRCDPISGHTALYWYRQSLGQGLEFLIYFQGNSAPDKSGLPSDRFSAERTGGSVSTLTIQRTQQEDSAVYLCASSLVRGRYNEQFFGPGTRLTVL.

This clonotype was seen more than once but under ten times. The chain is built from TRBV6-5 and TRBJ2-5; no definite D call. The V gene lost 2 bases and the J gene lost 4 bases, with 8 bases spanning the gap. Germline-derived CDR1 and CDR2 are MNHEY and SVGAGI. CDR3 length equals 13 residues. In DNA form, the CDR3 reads TGTGCCAGCAGTTACGGGAAACTAGAGACCCAGTACTTC. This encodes CASSYGKLETQYF.

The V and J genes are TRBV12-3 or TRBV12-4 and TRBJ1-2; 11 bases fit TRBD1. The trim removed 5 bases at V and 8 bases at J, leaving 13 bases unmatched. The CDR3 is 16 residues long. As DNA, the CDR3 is TGTGCCAGCAGTCCCACCGGACAGGGGGCGCGAGTCGGCTACACCTTC. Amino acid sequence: CASSPTGQGARVGYTF.

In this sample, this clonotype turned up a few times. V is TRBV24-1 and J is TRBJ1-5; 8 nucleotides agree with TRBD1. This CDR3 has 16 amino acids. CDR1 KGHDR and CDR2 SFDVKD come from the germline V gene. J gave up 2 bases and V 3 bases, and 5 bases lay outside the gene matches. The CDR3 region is CATSDRGQGGNQPQHF. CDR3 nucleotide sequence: TGTGCCACCAGTGATCGAGGACAGGGAGGCAATCAGCCCCAGCATTTT.

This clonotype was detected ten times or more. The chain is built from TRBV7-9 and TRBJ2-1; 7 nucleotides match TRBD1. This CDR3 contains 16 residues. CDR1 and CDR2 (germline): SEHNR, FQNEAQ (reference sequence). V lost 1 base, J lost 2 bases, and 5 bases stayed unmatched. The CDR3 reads CASSLGDRVPYNEQFF. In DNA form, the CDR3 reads TGTGCCAGCAGCTTAGGGGACAGAGTACCCTACAATGAGCAGTTCTTC.

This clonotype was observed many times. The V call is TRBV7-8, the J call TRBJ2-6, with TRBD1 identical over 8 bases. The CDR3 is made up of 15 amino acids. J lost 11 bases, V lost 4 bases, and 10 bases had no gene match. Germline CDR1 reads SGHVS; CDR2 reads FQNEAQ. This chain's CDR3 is CASSYRDRPFHVLTF. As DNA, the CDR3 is TGTGCCAGCAGCTATAGGGACAGGCCTTTTCACGTCCTGACTTTC.

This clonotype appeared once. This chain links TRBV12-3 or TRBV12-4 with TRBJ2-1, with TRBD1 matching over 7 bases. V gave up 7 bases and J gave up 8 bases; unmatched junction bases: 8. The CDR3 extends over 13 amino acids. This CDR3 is CASTATGADEQFF. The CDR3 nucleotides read TGTGCCAGCACCGCTACAGGGGCTGATGAGCAGTTCTTC.

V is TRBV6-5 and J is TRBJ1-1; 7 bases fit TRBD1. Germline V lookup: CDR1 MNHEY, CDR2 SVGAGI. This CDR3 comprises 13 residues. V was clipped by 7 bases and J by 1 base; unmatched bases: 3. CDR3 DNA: TGTGCCAGCAAGGGACAGAAGAACACTGAAGCTTTCTTT. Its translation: CASKGQKNTEAFF.

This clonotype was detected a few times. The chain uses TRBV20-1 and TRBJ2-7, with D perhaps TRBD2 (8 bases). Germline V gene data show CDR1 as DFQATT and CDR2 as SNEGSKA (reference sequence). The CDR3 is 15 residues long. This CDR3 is CSTRGGRTGRYEQYF. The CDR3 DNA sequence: TGCAGCACCCGGGGGGGGAGGACAGGAAGATACGAGCAGTACTTC.

In nucleotides, the CDR3 is TGTGCCAGTAGCCCCGTCCCCAAGGATACGCAGTATTTT. Amino acids: CASSPVPKDTQYF. V usage is TRBV19 and J usage is TRBJ2-3; D is unresolved. CDR1 is LNHDA and CDR2 is SQIVND in the germline V gene (reference sequence). The CDR3 has 13 residues. V lost 6 bases and J lost 6, with 13 bases in between.

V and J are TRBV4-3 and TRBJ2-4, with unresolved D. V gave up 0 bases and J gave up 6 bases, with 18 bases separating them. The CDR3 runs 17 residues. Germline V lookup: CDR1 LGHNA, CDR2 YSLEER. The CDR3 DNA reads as TGCGCCAGCAGCCAAGATCGACCAACGTCAAGCTCAAACATTCAGTACTTC. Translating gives CASSQDRPTSSSNIQYF.

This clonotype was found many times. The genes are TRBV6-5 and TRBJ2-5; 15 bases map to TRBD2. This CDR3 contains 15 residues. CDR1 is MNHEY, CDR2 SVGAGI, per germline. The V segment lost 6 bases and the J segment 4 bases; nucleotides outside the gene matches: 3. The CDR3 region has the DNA TGTGCCAGCAGCCCGGGACTAGCGGGGGGAGAGACCCAGTACTTC. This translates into CASSPGLAGGETQYF.